This T cell receptor beta chain emerged from a study of blood T cell repertoires in COVID-19. The wider study: COVID-19 samples collected from the United States, Italy and Spain covered acute and convalescent phases. The analysed material was cDNA or gDNA that came from T cells, B-cell-depleted T cells, or PBMCs.

In the study's own analysis: Estimation of nucleated cell counts was performed using reference gene primer amplification. Some clones are missing from TCRdb's copy, which holds only in-frame ones; the method was immunoSEQ multiplex PCR. Clone size and the V and J calls come from that table; the DNA yielded D and trimming. The sample comprises roughly 200,000 clones, roughly 83% of which are singletons, and less than 2% rests with the top ten. Germline CDR1 reads MRHNA; CDR2 reads SNTAGT. The V end lost 2 bases, the J end lost 5 bases, and 7 bases lay between the germline ends. CDR3 length: 14 residues. This clone was detected many times.

The origin of this receptor is a human donor in a cohort sampled during active COVID-19. The chain couples TRBV6-4 to TRBJ1-6; the D gene is possibly TRBD1 (5 bases). The sample taken for sequencing was peripheral blood. The DNA for the CDR3 is TGTGCCAGCAGTGACCGGGGGGATAATTCACCCCTCCACTTT. This translates into CASSDRGDNSPLHF.